These 32 T cell receptor beta chains were sequenced from one sample in a study of tumor and adjacent non-tumor tissue in lung cancer. The template was RNA from unsorted bulk tissue. More than 3 cm separated this lung sample from the edge of the tumor. TCRbeta libraries were built with three rounds of nested PCR, modified from ARM-PCR. Each CDR3 protein is one row after TCRdb ran MiXCR on the multiplex PCR reads. The data hold tens of thousands of distinct CDR3 sequences, with more than 60% observed a single time. Material for sequencing was distant non-tumor lung tissue. These receptors all stem from a woman aged 40 to 50 with non-small cell lung cancer.

The gene calls are TRBV20-1 and TRBJ1-6, with 7 bases that match TRBD1. CDR3 length equals 16 residues. Germline V gene sequence: CDR1 DFQATT, CDR2 SNEGSKA (reference sequence). J gave up 9 bases and V 1 base, and 12 bases lay outside the gene matches. CDR3 residues: CSARGMTGPVISPLHF. CDR3 DNA: TGCAGTGCTAGAGGTATGACAGGGCCGGTGATTTCACCCCTCCACTTT.

This clonotype appeared once. A read error may be the cause here, since a much bigger clone is one base away. The V and J genes are TRBV20-1 and TRBJ2-7; D might be TRBD2 (6 bases). Germline CDR1 DFQATT, CDR2 SNEGSKA (reference sequence). This CDR3 comprises 12 residues. In DNA, the CDR3 is TGCAATGCTAGAAGCGGACTAATCGAGCAGTACTTC. This sequence encodes CNARSGLIEQYF.

The chain is built from TRBV4-2 and TRBJ1-6, with 10 positions matching TRBD1. From germline, CDR1 is LGHNA and CDR2 YNFKEQ. The CDR3 covers 16 residues. Trimming at V came to 6 bases and at J to 7 bases, leaving 9 bases not matched to a gene. CDR3 nucleotides: TGTGCCAGCAGTCCCAGTCGGACAGGGGGAAATTCACCCCTCCACTTT. This encodes CASSPSRTGGNSPLHF.

Notes on this clonotype: Mismatch with germline at one junction end may stem from a read error. The chain links TRBV28 to TRBJ2-7; D may correspond to TRBD1 or TRBD2 (6 bases each). The CDR3 loop spans 16 amino acids. Germline values: CDR1 MDHEN, CDR2 SYDVKM. This CDR3 is CVSSLLWGATSYEQYF. CDR3 coding DNA: TGTGTCAGCAGTTTATTGTGGGGGGCGACTTCCTACGAGCAGTACTTC. Variable domain in full (rest from reference TRBV28 and TRBJ2-7): DVKVTQSSRYLVKRTGEKVFLECVQDMDHENMFWYRQDPGLGLRLIYFSYDVKMKEKGDIPEGYSVSREKKERFSLILESASTNQTSMYLCVSSLLWGATSYEQYFGPGTRLTVT.

This clonotype was seen at least ten times. The chain has TRBV4-1 and TRBJ1-5; no clear D gene. The CDR3 is 16 amino acids. The germline gives CDR1 MGHRA, CDR2 YSYEKL. The V and J ends lost 1 base and 0 bases respectively, with 10 bases between them. CDR3 sequence: CASSQGNSYSNQPQHF. CDR3 coding DNA: TGCGCCAGCAGCCAAGGGAACAGTTATAGCAATCAGCCCCAGCATTTT.

This clonotype was recorded only once. The junction departs from germline at one end; a sequencing error may be responsible. The chain has TRBV20-1 and TRBJ2-7; D is unclear. Germline V gene data show CDR1 as DFQATT and CDR2 as SNEGSKA (reference sequence). This CDR3 region has 14 residues. CDR3 coding DNA: TGCAGTGCTAGTGTCTGGCAGTGGAACTACGAGCTGTACTTC. Encoded protein: CSASVWQWNYELYF.

The rearrangement links TRBV29-1 to TRBJ2-1; D uncertain. From germline, CDR1 is SQVTM and CDR2 ANQGSEA. There are 11 residues in the CDR3. Here the CDR3 reads CSAPTDTEQFF. CDR3 in DNA: TGCAGTGCACCCACAGATACTGAGCAGTTCTTC.

The sample holds one count of this clonotype. A much larger clone sits a single nucleotide away, making a read error possible. This sequence joins TRBV28 and TRBJ2-3, with unresolved D. This CDR3 region has 11 residues. Germline V gene data show CDR1 as MDHEN and CDR2 as SYDVKM. This CDR3 reads CASLRTDTRYF. The CDR3 coding sequence is TGTGCCAGCCTTCGCACAGATACGCGGTATTTT.

About this clonotype itself: This may come from a read error, since a much larger clone is one base off. The V gene is TRBV30, the J gene TRBJ2-7; either TRBD1 or TRBD2 may supply D (6 bases each). Germline lookup yields CDR1 GTSNPN and CDR2 SVGIG (reference sequence). The CDR3 sequence is 14 residues long. V was pared by 2 bases and J by 5 bases, with 16 bases between. The CDR3 DNA reads as TGTGCCTGGAGTCCGGCGGGCCGGGGGCACGAGCAGTACTTC. Translated: CAWSPAGRGHEQYF.

Comment on this clonotype: A much larger clone differs from this one at a single base, so this may be a read error. The chain uses TRBV30 and TRBJ1-4; D unresolved. The germline gives CDR1 GTSNPN, CDR2 SVGIG (reference sequence). CDR3 length equals 12 residues. The CDR3 DNA reads as TGTGCCCGGAGTGTCATCCGTGAAAAACTGTTTTTT. Its translation is CARSVIREKLFF.

For this clonotype: Since a much larger clone is just one base distant, this may be a read error. The V gene is TRBV28, the J gene TRBJ1-4, with 8 bases that match TRBD1. CDR3 length equals 15 residues. Germline loops: CDR1 MDHEN, CDR2 SYDVKM. Here the CDR3 DNA reads TGTACCAGCAGTCTGCAGGGGGCAGCTAATGAAAAACTGTTTTTT. Its translation: CTSSLQGAANEKLFF.

Ten or more counts support this clonotype. The chain employs TRBV19 and TRBJ2-2, with no clear D. Germline CDR1 reads LNHDA; CDR2 reads SQIVND (reference sequence). There are 13 residues in the CDR3. The V and J ends lost 7 bases and 4 bases respectively, with 10 bases between them. The CDR3, as DNA: TGTGCCAGTACCGAACAGTTCACCGGGGAGCTGTTTTTT. Residues: CASTEQFTGELFF.

The chain has TRBV20-1 and TRBJ2-5, with 10 bases identical to TRBD2. The CDR3 spans 14 residues. In germline, CDR1 is DFQATT, CDR2 SNEGSKA (reference sequence). The junction had 8 bases not matched to a gene; V was cut back by 7 bases and J by 3 bases. The CDR3 region has the DNA TGCAGTGTCCCGGTAGGACTAGCGGAAGAGACCCAGTACTTC. Its protein is CSVPVGLAEETQYF.

The chain links TRBV7-9 to TRBJ2-1; a possible D gene is TRBD2 (7 bases). The germline CDR1 and CDR2 sequences are SEHNR and FQNEAQ (reference sequence). The CDR3 has 17 residues. Trimming removed 1 base from V and 7 bases from J, with 20 bases in between. CDR3 coding DNA: TGTGCCAGCAGCTTAGAGGGGGGGGCTAGCGGCGTGAATGAGCAGTTCTTC. Protein sequence: CASSLEGGASGVNEQFF.

This clonotype was counted many times. V usage is TRBV6-6 and J usage is TRBJ2-7, with D perhaps matching TRBD1 or TRBD2 (5 bases each). The CDR3 covers 12 residues. The germline V gene encodes CDR1 MNHNY and CDR2 SVGAGI (reference sequence). V lost 7 bases and J lost 4, with 11 bases in between. CDR3 coding DNA: TGTGCCAGCACGGGGAAGGGGTACGAGCAGTACTTC. Protein sequence: CASTGKGYEQYF.

With regard to this clonotype: A read error may account for a junction end that differs from germline. The V and J genes are TRBV9 and TRBJ2-3, with D perhaps assigned TRBD1 or TRBD2 (5 bases each). Germline V lookup: CDR1 SGDLS, CDR2 YYNGEE. CDR3 length: 15 amino acids. The CDR3 reads CASSVGALMGDTQYF. The DNA of the CDR3 is TGTGCCAGTAGCGTAGGGGCCCTAATGGGAGATACGCAGTATTTT.

The gene calls are TRBV28 and TRBJ2-7; 8 positions match TRBD2. The V segment lost 6 bases and the J segment 6 bases; nucleotides outside the gene matches: 16. Germline values: CDR1 MDHEN, CDR2 SYDVKM. The CDR3 is made up of 16 amino acids. The CDR3 sequence: CASRSQLSGSGTEQYF. In nucleotides, the CDR3 is TGTGCCAGCAGATCACAGTTGAGCGGGAGCGGAACCGAGCAGTACTTC.

For this clonotype: Sequence at one end of the junction differs from germline and may be a read error. The chain joins TRBV28 to TRBJ2-3; 9 bases line up with TRBD2. Germline V lookup: CDR1 MDHEN, CDR2 SYDVKM. The CDR3 is 16 residues long. CDR3 loop: CVSTAGGYRGMSEKYF. DNA for the CDR3: TGTGTCAGCACCGCGGGGGGGTACCGGGGGATGTCTGAAAAGTATTTT. The variable domain in full, with the rest retrieved from reference TRBV28 and TRBJ2-3, is DVKVTQSSRYLVKRTGEKVFLECVQDMDHENMFWYRQDPGLGLRLIYFSYDVKMKEKGDIPEGYSVSREKKERFSLILESASTNQTSMYLCVSTAGGYRGMSEKYFGPGTRLTVL.

Only a few counts were recorded for this clonotype. Germline is not matched at one junction end, which may reflect a read error. The rearrangement links TRBV11-3 to TRBJ2-7; D remains ambiguous. This CDR3 spans 14 amino acids. Germline CDR1 is SGHNT and CDR2 is YENEEA. CDR3 region: CVSSPNLQSYEQYF. CDR3 in DNA: TGTGTCAGCAGCCCCAATTTGCAGTCCTACGAGCAGTACTTC.

A note on this clonotype: A much larger clone lies a single base off, so this may be a read error. The chain recombines TRBV6-1 with TRBJ1-1; a possible D gene is TRBD1 (6 bases). Trimming pared 7 bases from V and 1 base from J, leaving 16 bases between. Looked up from germline, CDR1 is MNHNS and CDR2 is SASEGT. The CDR3 is 15 residues long. In nucleotides, the CDR3 is TGTGCCAGCAATGAGTTCGGCAGGGGGAACACTGAAGCTTTCTTT. It yields the protein CASNEFGRGNTEAFF.

CDR3 nucleotide sequence: TGCAGTGGTTTCATTAGCGGGTCTACCGGGGAGCTGTTTTTT. This sequence encodes CSGFISGSTGELFF. This chain uses TRBV20-1 with TRBJ2-2; the match to TRBD2 covers 7 bases. The V segment lost 7 bases and the J segment 5 bases; nucleotides outside the gene matches: 10. CDR1 and CDR2 from the germline V gene are DFQATT and SNEGSKA (reference sequence). This CDR3 has 14 residues.

To note about this clonotype: A read error is possible here, since a much larger clone lies one base away. This chain uses TRBV20-1 with TRBJ1-1; TRBD1 agrees at 9 bases. V shed 1 base and J 6 bases; nucleotides not matched to a gene: 6. Germline CDR1 and CDR2: DFQATT and SNEGSKA (reference sequence). The CDR3 spans 14 residues. The CDR3 bases are TGCAGTGCTAGAGCACGGGGACAGGGAGCTGAAGCTTTCTTT. This gives the protein CSARARGQGAEAFF.

This chain uses TRBV5-5 with TRBJ2-3, with D perhaps assigned TRBD1 or TRBD2 (5 bases each). This CDR3 comprises 15 residues. Trimming removed 4 bases from V and 8 bases from J, with 20 bases in between. Per germline, CDR1 SGHKS and CDR2 YYEKEE (reference sequence). CDR3 in DNA: TGTGCCAGCAGCCTAAGCGACCGAGGGGCAGGTACGCAGTATTTT. The encoded protein is CASSLSDRGAGTQYF.

This rearrangement joins TRBV12-3 or TRBV12-4 to TRBJ1-1, with no clear D. The CDR3 is 12 amino acids. V lost 3 bases and J lost 3, with 5 bases in between. In DNA form, the CDR3 reads TGTGCCAGCAGTTTCACACACACTGAAGCTTTCTTT. Its protein is CASSFTHTEAFF.

Turning to this clonotype: A read error may explain this, as a much larger clone is one base away. The chain carries TRBV2 and TRBJ1-2; D call uncertain. This CDR3 has 13 amino acids. Germline V gene lookup returns CDR1 SNHLY and CDR2 FYNNEI. This chain's CDR3 is CASTRGRDGGYAF. Written as DNA, the CDR3 is TGTGCCAGCACACGAGGGAGAGACGGCGGCTACGCCTTC.

A word on this clonotype: Possible read error: a much larger clone is one base away. J is TRBJ2-3 and V is TRBV6-6; possibly TRBD2 for D (6 bases). Per germline, CDR1 MNHNY and CDR2 SVGAGI (reference sequence). Trimming removed 6 bases at V and 4 bases at J, with 17 bases between. The CDR3 runs 15 residues. CDR3 protein: CASRLGGVVADTQYF. CDR3 nucleotide sequence: TGTGCCAGCAGATTGGGGGGAGTAGTGGCAGATACGCAGTATTTT.

This clonotype was counted a single time. No conserved phenylalanine or tryptophan is present at the end of the CDR3, so a read error is the likely explanation. The chain links TRBV11-3 to TRBJ2-1, with 10 bases matching TRBD2. Germline V gene sequence: CDR1 SGHNT, CDR2 YENEEA. The CDR3 is 14 amino acids. The CDR3 reads CASSRGLAGDDQFI. The DNA of the CDR3 is TGTGCCAGCAGCCGAGGGCTAGCGGGGGATGACCAGTTCATC.

Notes on this clonotype: At one of its ends the junction is not consistent with the germline gene, which may arise from a read error. The chain couples TRBV11-2 to TRBJ2-5, with a tentative D call TRBD2 (6 bases). The CDR3 runs 17 residues. From germline, CDR1 is SGHAT and CDR2 FQNNGV. The CDR3 loop is CASSLRFPSVGQETQYF. The CDR3 DNA is TGTGCCAGCAGCTTACGATTCCCTAGCGTGGGTCAGGAGACCCAATACTTC.

This clonotype was counted many times. The chain combines TRBV28 with TRBJ2-7; D is unclear. Trimming took off 5 bases at V and 3 bases at J, with 5 bases between the two ends. This CDR3 spans 11 amino acids. Germline assignment: CDR1 MDHEN and CDR2 SYDVKM. CDR3 DNA sequence: TGTGCCAGCAGTCATCGCTACGAGCAGTACTTC. Translated: CASSHRYEQYF.

The CDR3 DNA is TGCAGCGTGAGACTAGTGGCCAACACAGATACGCAGTATTTT. Encoded protein: CSVRLVANTDTQYF. V gene TRBV29-1 combines with J gene TRBJ2-3; possible D gene TRBD2, 6 bases. The CDR3 spans 14 residues. Germline CDR1 SQVTM, CDR2 ANQGSEA. Trimming pared 6 bases from V and 2 bases from J, leaving 15 bases between.

This clonotype was seen ten or more times. This chain links TRBV7-9 with TRBJ2-5, with no clear D. This CDR3 contains 13 residues. V was shortened by 5 bases and J by 5 bases, with 12 bases between the two germline ends. Germline V gene data show CDR1 as SEHNR and CDR2 as FQNEAQ (reference sequence). In DNA, the CDR3 is TGTGCCAGCAGCCAAAGTCGTCTGGAGACCCAGTACTTC. It is translated as CASSQSRLETQYF.

J is TRBJ2-5 and V is TRBV4-1; the D is unclear. This CDR3 has 15 amino acids. Trimming cost V 1 base and J 0 bases, with 9 bases left between them. The V gene's germline CDR1 is MGHRA and CDR2 YSYEKL. This CDR3 is CASSQGGVYQETQYF. CDR3 nucleotides: TGCGCCAGCAGCCAAGGTGGGGTATACCAAGAGACCCAGTACTTC.